These T cell receptor beta chains were read from a single sample in a study of technical replicates of blood from several donors. Libraries were prepared by immunoSEQ multiplex PCR; TCRdb keeps only in-frame clonotypes and omits some of them. The profile shows roughly 70,000 clones, 93% of them singletons. Material for sequencing was T cells isolated from PBMCs. These receptors all stem from a human donor in good health. CDR3s include the opening cysteine and the closing phenylalanine or tryptophan. A D gene is named only where the DNA matches it firmly. Clone size is stated in some rows and not others, as once, few, many or a class when expanded.

v_call: TRBV27
j_call: TRBJ2-1
clone_size: .
d_call: .
cdr3_aa: CTSSLSGEQFF
cdr3_nt: TGTACCAGCAGTCTCAGCGGGGAGCAGTTCTTC

v_call: TRBV25-1
j_call: TRBJ1-2
clone_size: .
d_call: TRBD1
cdr3_aa: CASSGDLTGERANYGYTF
cdr3_nt: TGTGCCAGCAGTGGAGACCTGACAGGGGAGCGGGCTAACTATGGCTACACCTTC

v_call: TRBV28
j_call: TRBJ1-1
clone_size: few
d_call: TRBD1
cdr3_aa: CASSLRQGEAFF
cdr3_nt: TGTGCCAGCAGTTTACGACAGGGTGAAGCTTTCTTT

v_call: TRBV2
j_call: TRBJ1-2
clone_size: .
d_call: .
cdr3_aa: CANSPEGGYGYTF
cdr3_nt: TGTGCCAACAGCCCCGAAGGGGGATATGGCTACACCTTC

v_call: TRBV27
j_call: TRBJ2-1
clone_size: .
d_call: TRBD1
cdr3_aa: CASSLGRGSEQFF
cdr3_nt: TGTGCCAGCAGTTTGGGCAGGGGGAGTGAGCAGTTCTTC

v_call: TRBV6-5
j_call: TRBJ2-3
clone_size: .
d_call: TRBD2
cdr3_aa: CASSYLAGLTDTQYF
cdr3_nt: TGTGCCAGCAGTTACCTAGCGGGGCTCACAGATACGCAGTATTTT

v_call: TRBV5-6
j_call: TRBJ2-3
clone_size: .
d_call: .
cdr3_aa: CASSLQGPDTQYF
cdr3_nt: TGTGCCAGCAGCTTACAGGGACCAGATACGCAGTATTTT

v_call: TRBV5-6
j_call: TRBJ1-1
clone_size: once
d_call: .
cdr3_aa: CASSSQGTEAFF
cdr3_nt: TGTGCCAGCAGCTCTCAGGGGACTGAAGCTTTCTTT

v_call: TRBV28
j_call: TRBJ1-2
clone_size: .
d_call: TRBD1
cdr3_aa: CASVLQGARSGYTF
cdr3_nt: TGTGCCAGCGTTTTACAGGGGGCTAGGAGTGGCTACACCTTC

v_call: TRBV27
j_call: TRBJ1-2
clone_size: .
d_call: .
cdr3_aa: CASSLSSGNYGYTF
cdr3_nt: TGTGCCAGCAGTTTATCTTCCGGGAACTATGGCTACACCTTC

v_call: TRBV28
j_call: TRBJ1-4
clone_size: .
d_call: .
cdr3_aa: CASSLGPNEKLFF
cdr3_nt: TGTGCCAGCAGTTTAGGGCCTAATGAAAAACTGTTTTTT

v_call: TRBV18
j_call: TRBJ2-7
clone_size: .
d_call: .
cdr3_aa: CASSPYQQEYEQYF
cdr3_nt: TGTGCCAGCTCACCATACCAACAGGAATACGAGCAGTACTTC

v_call: TRBV25-1
j_call: TRBJ1-2
clone_size: .
d_call: .
cdr3_aa: CASSATENYGYTF
cdr3_nt: TGTGCCAGCAGTGCCACAGAAAACTATGGCTACACCTTC

v_call: TRBV6-5
j_call: TRBJ2-1
clone_size: .
d_call: TRBD2
cdr3_aa: CASSITGGPGNEQFF
cdr3_nt: TGTGCCAGCAGTATAACGGGAGGGCCGGGGAATGAGCAGTTCTTC

v_call: TRBV7-9
j_call: TRBJ2-5
clone_size: .
d_call: TRBD1
cdr3_aa: CASSRTGSGFETQYF
cdr3_nt: TGTGCCAGCAGCCGGACAGGGAGTGGGTTCGAGACCCAGTACTTC

v_call: TRBV6-1
j_call: TRBJ2-1
clone_size: .
d_call: TRBD1
cdr3_aa: CASRSMNRGHEQFF
cdr3_nt: TGTGCCAGCAGATCTATGAACAGGGGCCATGAGCAGTTCTTC

v_call: TRBV28
j_call: TRBJ1-1
clone_size: few
d_call: TRBD1
cdr3_aa: CASGPGQENTEAFF
cdr3_nt: TGTGCCAGCGGCCCGGGACAGGAGAACACTGAAGCTTTCTTT

v_call: TRBV7-9
j_call: TRBJ1-5
clone_size: .
d_call: TRBD1
cdr3_aa: CASSSDREGNQPQHF
cdr3_nt: TGTGCCAGCAGCTCAGACAGGGAGGGCAATCAGCCCCAGCATTTT

v_call: TRBV6-5
j_call: TRBJ2-7
clone_size: .
d_call: .
cdr3_aa: CASSGPAGRSYEQYF
cdr3_nt: TGTGCCAGCTCGGGCCCGGCAGGGCGGTCGTACGAGCAGTACTTC

v_call: TRBV25-1
j_call: TRBJ2-7
clone_size: once
d_call: .
cdr3_aa: CASSEGQGRTYEQYF
cdr3_nt: TGTGCCAGCAGTGAAGGGCAGGGTAGGACGTACGAGCAGTACTTC

v_call: TRBV7-9
j_call: TRBJ1-6
clone_size: .
d_call: .
cdr3_aa: CASSLYTTLHF
cdr3_nt: TGTGCCAGCAGCTTATACACAACCCTCCACTTT

v_call: TRBV4-2
j_call: TRBJ1-3
clone_size: .
d_call: TRBD1
cdr3_aa: CASSPRDRGAGNTIYF
cdr3_nt: TGTGCCAGCAGCCCCCGGGACAGGGGAGCGGGAAACACCATATATTTT

v_call: TRBV7-2
j_call: TRBJ1-2
clone_size: .
d_call: TRBD1
cdr3_aa: CASSSQGADGYTF
cdr3_nt: TGTGCCAGCAGCTCACAGGGGGCGGATGGCTACACCTTC

v_call: TRBV27
j_call: TRBJ1-1
clone_size: .
d_call: .
cdr3_aa: CASSFGGNTEAFF
cdr3_nt: TGTGCCAGCAGTTTCGGAGGGAACACTGAAGCTTTCTTT

v_call: TRBV9
j_call: TRBJ1-2
clone_size: .
d_call: TRBD1
cdr3_aa: CASSTGTGVYGYTF
cdr3_nt: TGTGCCAGCAGCACCGGGACAGGGGTATATGGCTACACCTTC

v_call: TRBV28
j_call: TRBJ1-1
clone_size: .
d_call: .
cdr3_aa: CATDDTRSEAFF
cdr3_nt: TGTGCCACCGATGATACCAGGTCTGAAGCTTTCTTT

v_call: TRBV7-8
j_call: TRBJ2-5
clone_size: .
d_call: TRBD2
cdr3_aa: CASTGSGGPKHQETQYF
cdr3_nt: TGTGCCAGCACGGGGAGCGGGGGGCCCAAACACCAAGAGACCCAGTACTTC

v_call: TRBV4-1
j_call: TRBJ1-2
clone_size: once
d_call: .
cdr3_aa: CASSQGEQAGYTF
cdr3_nt: TGCGCCAGCAGCCAAGGAGAACAGGCCGGCTACACCTTC

v_call: TRBV5-5
j_call: TRBJ2-7
clone_size: once
d_call: .
cdr3_aa: CASIPGGGIRNEQYF
cdr3_nt: TGTGCCAGCATCCCCGGAGGGGGCATTCGCAACGAGCAGTACTTC

v_call: TRBV19
j_call: TRBJ2-7
clone_size: .
d_call: .
cdr3_aa: CASSVGGDSAYEQYF
cdr3_nt: TGTGCCAGTAGTGTAGGCGGGGACTCGGCCTACGAGCAGTACTTC

v_call: TRBV5-1
j_call: TRBJ1-6
clone_size: few
d_call: .
cdr3_aa: CASSLGQGGSPLHF
cdr3_nt: TGCGCCAGCAGCTTGGGTCAGGGAGGATCACCCCTCCACTTT

v_call: TRBV4-1
j_call: TRBJ1-2
clone_size: .
d_call: .
cdr3_aa: CASSQPLTGLYGYTF
cdr3_nt: TGCGCCAGCAGCCAACCTTTAACAGGGCTCTATGGCTACACCTTC

v_call: TRBV4-1
j_call: TRBJ1-1
clone_size: .
d_call: .
cdr3_aa: CASSQGQPMNTEAFF
cdr3_nt: TGCGCCAGCAGCCAAGGACAGCCTATGAACACTGAAGCTTTCTTT

v_call: TRBV29-1
j_call: TRBJ2-3
clone_size: .
d_call: TRBD1
cdr3_aa: CSTRDRGTTDTQYF
cdr3_nt: TGCAGCACTCGGGACAGGGGGACCACAGATACGCAGTATTTT

v_call: TRBV5-1
j_call: TRBJ2-5
clone_size: .
d_call: .
cdr3_aa: CASSLKPLPQGQETQYF
cdr3_nt: TGCGCCAGCAGCTTGAAACCTCTTCCACAGGGTCAAGAGACCCAGTACTTC

v_call: TRBV20-1
j_call: TRBJ1-4
clone_size: .
d_call: .
cdr3_aa: CSAMENEKLFF
cdr3_nt: TGCAGTGCTATGGAGAATGAAAAACTGTTTTTT

v_call: TRBV25-1
j_call: TRBJ2-1
clone_size: .
d_call: .
cdr3_aa: CASISLYRNEQFF
cdr3_nt: TGTGCCAGCATTAGTCTTTATCGGAATGAGCAGTTCTTC

v_call: TRBV6-5
j_call: TRBJ1-2
clone_size: .
d_call: .
cdr3_aa: CASSYSPGGTDGYTF
cdr3_nt: TGTGCCAGCAGTTACTCGCCCGGGGGGACGGATGGCTACACCTTC

v_call: TRBV15
j_call: TRBJ2-7
clone_size: .
d_call: .
cdr3_aa: CATSRGGTSYGEQYF
cdr3_nt: TGTGCCACCAGCAGAGGCGGGACCTCCTATGGGGAGCAGTACTTC

v_call: TRBV5-6
j_call: TRBJ1-4
clone_size: .
d_call: .
cdr3_aa: CASSPPMGHAPERNEKLFF
cdr3_nt: TGTGCCAGCAGCCCGCCCATGGGGCACGCGCCTGAAAGAAATGAAAAACTGTTTTTT

v_call: TRBV13
j_call: TRBJ2-7
clone_size: .
d_call: .
cdr3_aa: CASSPLSQGPSYEQYF
cdr3_nt: TGTGCCAGCAGCCCGCTGTCCCAGGGGCCCTCCTACGAGCAGTACTTC

v_call: TRBV29-1
j_call: TRBJ1-1
clone_size: .
d_call: .
cdr3_aa: CSVWGEVEPEAFF
cdr3_nt: TGCAGCGTTTGGGGGGAGGTGGAGCCTGAAGCTTTCTTT

v_call: TRBV6-5
j_call: TRBJ2-7
clone_size: .
d_call: TRBD1
cdr3_aa: CASRMRTGSYEQYF
cdr3_nt: TGTGCCAGCAGGATGAGGACAGGTTCCTACGAGCAGTACTTC

v_call: TRBV2
j_call: TRBJ2-7
clone_size: few
d_call: .
cdr3_aa: CASSREVNRQYF
cdr3_nt: TGTGCCAGCAGTCGGGAAGTAAACCGGCAGTACTTC

v_call: TRBV11-3
j_call: TRBJ2-3
clone_size: .
d_call: TRBD2
cdr3_aa: CASSSHPWASGSTDTQYF
cdr3_nt: TGTGCCAGCAGCTCTCACCCCTGGGCTAGCGGTTCCACAGATACGCAGTATTTT

v_call: TRBV5-1
j_call: TRBJ2-3
clone_size: .
d_call: TRBD1
cdr3_aa: CASSQGQDPNTQYF
cdr3_nt: TGCGCCAGCAGCCAAGGACAGGACCCGAATACGCAGTATTTT

v_call: TRBV7-8
j_call: TRBJ2-7
clone_size: .
d_call: TRBD2
cdr3_aa: CASSRDGRGGRYEQYF
cdr3_nt: TGTGCCAGCAGTCGGGACGGACGGGGGGGCCGGTACGAGCAGTACTTC